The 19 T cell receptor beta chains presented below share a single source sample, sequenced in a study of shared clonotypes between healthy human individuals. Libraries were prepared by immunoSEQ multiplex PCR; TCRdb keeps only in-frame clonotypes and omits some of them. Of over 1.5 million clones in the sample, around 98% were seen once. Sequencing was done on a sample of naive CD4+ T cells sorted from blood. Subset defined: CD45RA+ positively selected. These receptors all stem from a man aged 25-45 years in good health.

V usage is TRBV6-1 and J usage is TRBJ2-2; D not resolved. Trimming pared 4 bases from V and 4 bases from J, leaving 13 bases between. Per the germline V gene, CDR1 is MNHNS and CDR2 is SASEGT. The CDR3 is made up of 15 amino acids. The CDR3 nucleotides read TGTGCCAGCAGTGGAGACTTGAAACCCACCGGGGAGCTGTTTTTT. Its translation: CASSGDLKPTGELFF.

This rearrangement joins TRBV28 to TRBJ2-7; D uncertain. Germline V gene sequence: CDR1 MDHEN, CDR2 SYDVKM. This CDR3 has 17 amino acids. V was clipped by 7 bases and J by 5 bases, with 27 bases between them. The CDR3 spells CASNEGWPSGFLNEQYF. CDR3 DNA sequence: TGTGCCAGCAACGAAGGGTGGCCCTCGGGCTTTTTAAACGAGCAGTACTTC.

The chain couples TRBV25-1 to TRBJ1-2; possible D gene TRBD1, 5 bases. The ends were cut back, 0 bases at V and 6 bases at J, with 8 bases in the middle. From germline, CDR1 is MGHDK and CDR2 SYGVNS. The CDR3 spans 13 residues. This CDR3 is CASSEYKGDGYTF. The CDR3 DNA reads TGTGCCAGCAGTGAATACAAAGGGGATGGCTACACCTTC.

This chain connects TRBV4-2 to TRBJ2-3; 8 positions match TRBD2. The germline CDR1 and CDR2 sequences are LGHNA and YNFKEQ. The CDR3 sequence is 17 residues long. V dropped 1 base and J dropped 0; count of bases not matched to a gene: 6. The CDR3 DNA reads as TGTGCCAGCAGCCAAGGAGGGACTAGTGGTAGCACAGATACGCAGTATTTT. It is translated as CASSQGGTSGSTDTQYF.

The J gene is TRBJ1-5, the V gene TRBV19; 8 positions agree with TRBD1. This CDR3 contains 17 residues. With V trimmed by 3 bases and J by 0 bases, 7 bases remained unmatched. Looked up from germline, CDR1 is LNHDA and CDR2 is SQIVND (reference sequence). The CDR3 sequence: CASSIFGQGYSNQPQHF. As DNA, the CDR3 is TGTGCCAGTAGTATTTTTGGACAGGGCTATAGCAATCAGCCCCAGCATTTT.

The CDR3 coding sequence is TGTGCCATCAGTGAGTCGTCGACGGAGTTGTTTTTT. Translating it yields CAISESSTELFF. This chain joins TRBV10-3 and TRBJ1-4, with D uncertain. CDR3 length: 12 amino acids. V was pared by 0 bases and J by 15 bases, with 11 bases between. The germline V gene encodes CDR1 ENHRY and CDR2 SYGVKD.

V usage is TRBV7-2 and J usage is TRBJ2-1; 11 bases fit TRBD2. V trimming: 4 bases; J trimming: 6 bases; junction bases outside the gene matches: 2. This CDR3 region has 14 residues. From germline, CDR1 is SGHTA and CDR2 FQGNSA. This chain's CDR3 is CASSYGTSGNEQFF. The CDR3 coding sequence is TGTGCCAGCAGCTACGGGACTAGCGGCAATGAGCAGTTCTTC.

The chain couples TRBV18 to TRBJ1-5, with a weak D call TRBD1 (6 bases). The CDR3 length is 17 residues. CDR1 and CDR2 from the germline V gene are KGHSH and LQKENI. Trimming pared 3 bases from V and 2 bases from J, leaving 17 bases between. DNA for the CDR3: TGTGCCAGCTCACCCATTAGCGGGGGCGTCGGCAATCAGCCCCAGCATTTT. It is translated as CASSPISGGVGNQPQHF.

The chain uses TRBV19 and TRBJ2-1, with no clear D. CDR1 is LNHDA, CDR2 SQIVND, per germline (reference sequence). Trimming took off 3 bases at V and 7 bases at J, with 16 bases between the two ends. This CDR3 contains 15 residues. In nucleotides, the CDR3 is TGTGCCAGTAGTATGCCCCCCCCCGGCAGGAATGAGCAGTTCTTC. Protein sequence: CASSMPPPGRNEQFF.

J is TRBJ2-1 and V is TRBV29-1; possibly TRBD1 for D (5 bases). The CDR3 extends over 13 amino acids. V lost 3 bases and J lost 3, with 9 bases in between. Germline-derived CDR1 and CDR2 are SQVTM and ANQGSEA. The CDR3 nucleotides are TGCAGCGTTGACAGGGTGGGCTACAATGAGCAGTTCTTC. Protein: CSVDRVGYNEQFF.

The CDR3, as DNA: TGTGCCAGCAGTTTACCTGGGACAGGGGGCTACGAGCAGTACTTC. Translation gives CASSLPGTGGYEQYF. This sequence joins TRBV27 and TRBJ2-7; 11 bases align to TRBD1. Germline V gene data show CDR1 as MNHEY and CDR2 as SMNVEV (reference sequence). V shed 2 bases and J 3 bases; nucleotides not matched to a gene: 3. The CDR3 length is 15 residues.

The DNA for the CDR3 is TGCAGTGAGTACAGGGAATACGAGCAGTACTTC. Protein: CSEYREYEQYF. This chain joins TRBV20-1 and TRBJ2-7, with a tentative D call TRBD1 (6 bases). Germline CDR1 and CDR2: DFQATT and SNEGSKA (reference sequence). V lost 7 bases and J 4 bases, leaving 11 bases between the germline ends. There are 11 residues in the CDR3.

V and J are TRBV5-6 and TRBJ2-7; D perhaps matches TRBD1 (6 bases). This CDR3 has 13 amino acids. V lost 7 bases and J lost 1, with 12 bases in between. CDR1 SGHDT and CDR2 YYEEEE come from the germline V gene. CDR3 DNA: TGTGCCAGCCAAGGGACACGATCCTACGAGCAGTACTTC. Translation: CASQGTRSYEQYF.

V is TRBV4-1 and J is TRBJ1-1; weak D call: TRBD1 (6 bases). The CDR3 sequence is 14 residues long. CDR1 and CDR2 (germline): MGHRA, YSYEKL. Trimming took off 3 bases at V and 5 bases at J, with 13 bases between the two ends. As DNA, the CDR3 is TGCGCCAGCAGCCAGATGGACAGTTTGACTGAAGCTTTCTTT. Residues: CASSQMDSLTEAFF.

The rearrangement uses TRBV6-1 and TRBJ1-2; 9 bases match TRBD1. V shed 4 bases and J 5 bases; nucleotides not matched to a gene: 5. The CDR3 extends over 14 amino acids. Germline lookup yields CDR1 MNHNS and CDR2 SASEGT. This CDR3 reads CASSGWTGDYGYTF. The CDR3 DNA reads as TGTGCCAGCAGTGGGTGGACAGGGGATTATGGCTACACCTTC.

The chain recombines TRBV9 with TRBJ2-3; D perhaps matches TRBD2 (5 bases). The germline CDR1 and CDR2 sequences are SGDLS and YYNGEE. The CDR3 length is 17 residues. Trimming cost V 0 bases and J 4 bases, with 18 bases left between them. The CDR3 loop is CASSVGAGGSRADTQYF. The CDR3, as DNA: TGTGCCAGCAGCGTAGGGGCTGGTGGGAGTAGGGCAGATACGCAGTATTTT.

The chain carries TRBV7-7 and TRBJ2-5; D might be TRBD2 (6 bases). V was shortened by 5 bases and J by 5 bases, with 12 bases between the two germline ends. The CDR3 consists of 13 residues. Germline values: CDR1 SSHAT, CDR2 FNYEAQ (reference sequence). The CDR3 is CASSPVGRETQYF. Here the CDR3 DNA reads TGTGCCAGCAGCCCCGTAGGGAGGGAGACCCAGTACTTC.

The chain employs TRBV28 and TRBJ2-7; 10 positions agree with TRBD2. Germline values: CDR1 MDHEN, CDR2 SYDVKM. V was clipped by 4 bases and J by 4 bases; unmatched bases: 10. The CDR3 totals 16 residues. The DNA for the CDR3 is TGTGCCAGCAGTTCGTGGCTAGCGGGAGCTTTGTACGAGCAGTACTTC. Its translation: CASSSWLAGALYEQYF.

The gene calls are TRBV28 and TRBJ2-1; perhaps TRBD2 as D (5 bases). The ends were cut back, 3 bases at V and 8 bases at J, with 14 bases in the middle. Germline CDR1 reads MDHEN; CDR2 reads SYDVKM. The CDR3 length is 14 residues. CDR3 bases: TGTGCCAGCAGTTTGCGACCTGCGGGTGATGAGCAGTTCTTC. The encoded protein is CASSLRPAGDEQFF.